This TCR beta chain comes out of a study of T cells after posttransplantation cyclophosphamide. Study observations and caveats: Skin or GI-infiltrating T cells shared few TRB sequences with blood. Recipient CMV seropositivity and CMV reactivation strongly tracked TRB clonality.

On the day of bone marrow donation, the related graft donor provided peripheral blood. A note on this clone: No antigen is known for it.

Some clones are missing from TCRdb's copy, which holds only in-frame ones; the method was immunoSEQ multiplex PCR. This table holds about 7,300 clones, 80% to 95% found once. Germline V gives CDR1 LNHNV, CDR2 YYDKDF (reference sequence). Trimming at V came to 5 bases and at J to 6 bases, leaving 9 bases not matched to a gene. The CDR3 covers 15 residues. The chain recombines TRBV15 with TRBJ1-5; 8 bases match TRBD1. This TCR came from a woman between 50 and 59 years old in good health and a related stem cell transplant donor. The sample was CD4+ T cells sorted from blood. CDR3 protein: CATSARQGRTQPQHF. The CDR3 coding sequence is TGTGCCACCAGCGCGCGACAGGGGAGGACTCAGCCCCAGCATTTT.